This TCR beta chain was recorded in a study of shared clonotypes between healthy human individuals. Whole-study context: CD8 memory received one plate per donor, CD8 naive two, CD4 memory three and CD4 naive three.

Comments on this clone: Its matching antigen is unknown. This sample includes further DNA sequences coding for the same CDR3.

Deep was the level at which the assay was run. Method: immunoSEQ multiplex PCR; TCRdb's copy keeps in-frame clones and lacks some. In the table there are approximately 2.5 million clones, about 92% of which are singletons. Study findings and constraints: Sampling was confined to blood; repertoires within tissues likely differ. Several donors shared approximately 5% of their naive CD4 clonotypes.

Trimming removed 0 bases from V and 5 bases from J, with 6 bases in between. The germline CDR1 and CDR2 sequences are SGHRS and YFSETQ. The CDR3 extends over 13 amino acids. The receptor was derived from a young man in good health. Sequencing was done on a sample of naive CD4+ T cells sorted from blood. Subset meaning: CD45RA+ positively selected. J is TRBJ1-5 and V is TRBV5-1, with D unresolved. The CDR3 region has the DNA TGCGCCAGCAGCTTGGACGTCGATCAGCCCCAGCATTTT. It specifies CASSLDVDQPQHF.